Below are 15 T cell receptor beta chains sequenced from a single sample in a study of T cells in Graves' hyperthyroidism and ophthalmopathy. Amplified TCR beta CDR3 regions derived from RNA transcripts. RT-PCR in the first round (using the HTBI primer set) targeted the TCR CDR3. TCRdb itself ran the multiplex PCR reads through MiXCR, one entry per CDR3 protein. The sample shows some 510,000 distinct CDR3 sequences, about 20% of them seen only once. Sequenced material: blood. Source of these receptors: a man between 18 and 29 years old with Graves' hyperthyroidism.

The sample holds many counts of this clonotype. This chain connects TRBV12-3 or TRBV12-4 to TRBJ1-6; a weak D match, TRBD1 (6 bases). V was cut by 6 bases and J by 10 bases, with 10 bases left in between. The CDR3 contains 12 residues. CDR3 region: CASRPGVSPLHF. The CDR3 nucleotides are TGTGCCAGCAGGCCAGGGGTATCACCCCTCCACTTT.

The chain employs TRBV6-2 or TRBV6-3 and TRBJ2-5; TRBD1 matches at 8 bases. CDR3 length equals 12 residues. Germline V gene lookup returns CDR1 MNHEY and CDR2 SVGEGT. V shed 5 bases and J 9 bases; nucleotides not matched to a gene: 5. The CDR3 sequence: CASSGQGEPQYF. Written as DNA, the CDR3 is TGTGCCAGCAGTGGACAGGGTGAGCCCCAGTACTTC.

This clonotype was counted many times. The V gene is TRBV6-5, the J gene TRBJ2-2; D not certain. The length of the CDR3 is 15 residues. From germline, CDR1 is MNHEY and CDR2 SVGAGI. V gave up 3 bases and J gave up 4 bases, with 12 bases separating them. DNA for the CDR3: TGTGCCAGCAGTTATGGGCCTCTTTCCACCGGGGAGCTGTTTTTT. This sequence encodes CASSYGPLSTGELFF.

This clonotype has a count of ten or more. The chain employs TRBV28 and TRBJ1-5; no firm D call. Germline values: CDR1 MDHEN, CDR2 SYDVKM. The CDR3 contains 13 residues. V was pared by 4 bases and J by 5 bases, with 9 bases between. The CDR3 bases are TGTGCCAGCAGTTCCCCTCTGGATCAGCCCCAGCATTTT. Protein: CASSSPLDQPQHF.

Many counts were recorded for this clonotype. This sequence joins TRBV11-2 and TRBJ1-5; D uncertain. Trimming pared 0 bases from V and 0 bases from J, leaving 9 bases between. The CDR3 loop spans 16 amino acids. Germline V gene lookup returns CDR1 SGHAT and CDR2 FQNNGV. The CDR3 loop reads CASSLDGTYSNQPQHF. The CDR3 bases are TGTGCCAGCAGCTTAGACGGCACCTATAGCAATCAGCCCCAGCATTTT. Based on the CDR3 plus reference TRBV11-2 and TRBJ1-5, the full variable domain is EAGVAQSPRYKIIEKRQSVAFWCNPISGHATLYWYQQILGQGPKLLIQFQNNGVVDDSQLPKDRFSAERLKGVDSTLKIQPAKLEDSAVYLCASSLDGTYSNQPQHFGDGTRLSIL.

The chain couples TRBV2 to TRBJ2-3; TRBD2 matches at 7 bases. CDR1 SNHLY and CDR2 FYNNEI come from the germline V gene. V lost 2 bases to trimming and J lost 6 bases; unmatched junction nucleotides: 8. The CDR3 extends over 15 amino acids. CDR3 region: CASSEWSSGSDTQYF. The CDR3 DNA is TGTGCCAGCAGTGAATGGTCTAGCGGCAGCGATACGCAGTATTTT.

In its sample, this clonotype was seen many times. J is TRBJ2-5 and V is TRBV27, with no clear D. CDR1 and CDR2 from the germline V gene are MNHEY and SMNVEV (reference sequence). Deletions cut 2 bases from V and 7 bases from J, with 17 bases between. The CDR3 extends over 15 amino acids. The CDR3 loop is CASSLSSGASGTQYF. CDR3 nucleotide sequence: TGTGCCAGCAGTTTAAGTTCCGGCGCCTCGGGGACCCAGTACTTC.

The V gene is TRBV2, the J gene TRBJ2-7; 9 nucleotides line up with TRBD2. Germline trimming cut 10 bases from V and 1 base from J; bases unmatched to any gene: 8. Germline CDR1 reads SNHLY; CDR2 reads FYNNEI. This CDR3 region has 14 residues. The CDR3 coding sequence is TGTGCCACCCGGAGCAGCGGGGGGTCCTACGAGCAGTACTTC. Its translation: CATRSSGGSYEQYF.

This clonotype was counted many times. The V and J genes are TRBV20-1 and TRBJ2-7; D is perhaps TRBD2 (6 bases). Germline V gene data show CDR1 as DFQATT and CDR2 as SNEGSKA (reference sequence). There are 11 residues in the CDR3. V lost 6 bases and J lost 5, with 11 bases in between. CDR3: CSAFRGNEQYF. DNA of the CDR3: TGCAGTGCCTTCCGGGGGAACGAGCAGTACTTC.

The V call is TRBV6-2 or TRBV6-3, the J call TRBJ1-1, with 8 bases lining up with TRBD1. Germline V gives CDR1 MNHEY, CDR2 SVGEGT. This CDR3 spans 18 amino acids. J was trimmed by 4 bases and V by 6 bases; bases with no gene match: 19. CDR3 DNA: TGTGCCAGCAGAAAAGAACCGGGACAGGAAGCCAGGGGCACTGAAGCTTTCTTT. Encoded protein: CASRKEPGQEARGTEAFF.

This clonotype came up many times. The gene calls are TRBV7-8 and TRBJ2-4; perhaps TRBD1 as D (6 bases). This CDR3 region has 16 residues. Looked up from germline, CDR1 is SGHVS and CDR2 is FQNEAQ. V was pared by 5 bases and J by 1 base, with 15 bases between. The DNA for the CDR3 is TGTGCCAGCAGCCAACCCACGGACAGCGCCAAAAACATTCAGTACTTC. Amino acid sequence: CASSQPTDSAKNIQYF.

The rearrangement uses TRBV9 and TRBJ2-2, with 7 nucleotides matching TRBD1. The CDR3 loop spans 17 amino acids. Germline CDR1 is SGDLS and CDR2 is YYNGEE. Trimming took 0 bases from V and 4 from J; bases not matched to a gene: 9. The CDR3 region has the DNA TGTGCCAGCAGCGTAGTGGGAACAGGGGCCCGCACCGGGGAGCTGTTTTTT. Protein sequence: CASSVVGTGARTGELFF.

The chain uses TRBV7-9 and TRBJ2-4, with a possible D match to TRBD2 (5 bases). This CDR3 has 12 residues. V was cut by 5 bases and J by 7 bases, with 9 bases left in between. Per germline, CDR1 SEHNR and CDR2 FQNEAQ (reference sequence). The CDR3 reads CASSRSGNIQYF. The CDR3 DNA is TGTGCCAGCAGCCGGTCGGGGAACATTCAGTACTTC.

The chain couples TRBV30 to TRBJ1-1, with 10 bases fitting TRBD1. Per the germline V gene, CDR1 is GTSNPN and CDR2 is SVGIG (reference sequence). This CDR3 region has 11 residues. V dropped 5 bases and J dropped 7; count of bases not matched to a gene: 1. Here the CDR3 DNA reads TGTGCCTGGGGACAGGGGGTTGAAGCTTTCTTT. It is translated as CAWGQGVEAFF.

The V call is TRBV15, the J call TRBJ1-1; D unresolved. CDR3 size: 14 residues. Trimming took 0 bases from V and 0 from J, leaving 5 bases between them. CDR1 is LNHNV, CDR2 YYDKDF, per germline (reference sequence). Written as DNA, the CDR3 is TGTGCCACCAGCAGAGATTCAATGAACACTGAAGCTTTCTTT. Protein: CATSRDSMNTEAFF.